This TCR beta chain was obtained from a study of T cell changes during pregnancy in multiple sclerosis. The CDR3 totals 16 residues. The germline V gene encodes CDR1 KGHSY and CDR2 FQNENV. Trimming removed 4 bases from V and 3 bases from J; junction bases left unmatched: 8. TCRdb's table, derived via immunoSEQ multiplex PCR, lists solely in-frame clones and lacks some. The sample includes roughly 120,000 clones, approximately 95% of them seen just once. The sequence was obtained from a female donor with multiple sclerosis, enrolled in a pregnancy study. The chain is built from TRBV16 and TRBJ2-5, with 10 nucleotides matching TRBD1. Sequencing used peripheral blood, obtained before pregnancy. The CDR3 loop reads CASSPRGTGVEETQYF. The CDR3 DNA sequence: TGTGCCAGCAGCCCCCGGGGGACAGGGGTGGAAGAGACCCAGTACTTC.